This T cell receptor beta chain was sequenced in a study of CD8 T cells in ankylosing spondylitis. General study findings and limits: Earlier work had already found some motif variants in reactive arthritis synovial fluid and blood.

V lost 2 bases to trimming and J lost 4 bases, with 13 bases between them. This CDR3 has 14 amino acids. The V gene's germline CDR1 is SGDLS and CDR2 YYNGEE. This clonotype was recorded many times. The target antigen is unknown. Libraries for TCR beta were made by quantitative 5'-RACE with molecular barcodes. Each CDR3 protein is one row after TCRdb ran MiXCR on the 5' RACE reads. The sample includes about 240,000 distinct CDR3 sequences, over 7% of them seen just once. This receptor was identified in a female donor with ankylosing spondylitis or in good health (not recorded which). The gene calls are TRBV9 and TRBJ2-7; D might be TRBD2 (6 bases). Material: blood, either unsorted or a sorted T cell fraction (not recorded which). CDR3 amino acids: CASSVGGSMYEQYF. As DNA, the CDR3 is TGTGCCAGCAGCGTGGGGGGATCAATGTACGAGCAGTACTTC.